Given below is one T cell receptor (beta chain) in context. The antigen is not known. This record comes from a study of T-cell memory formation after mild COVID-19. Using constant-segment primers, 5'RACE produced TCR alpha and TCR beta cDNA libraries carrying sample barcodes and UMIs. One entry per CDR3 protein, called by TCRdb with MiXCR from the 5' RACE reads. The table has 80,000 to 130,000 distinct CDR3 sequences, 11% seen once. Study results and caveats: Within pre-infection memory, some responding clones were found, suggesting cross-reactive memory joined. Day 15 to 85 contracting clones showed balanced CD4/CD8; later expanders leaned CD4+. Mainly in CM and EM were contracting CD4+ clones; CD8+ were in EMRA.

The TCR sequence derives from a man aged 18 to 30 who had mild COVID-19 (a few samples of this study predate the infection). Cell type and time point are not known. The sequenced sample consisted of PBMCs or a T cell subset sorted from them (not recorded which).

CDR3 region: CASSLDPAGTDTQYF. CDR3 coding DNA: TGTGCCAGCAGCTTAGATCCCGCCGGCACAGATACGCAGTATTTT. The chain employs TRBV7-2 and TRBJ2-3; D unresolved. Germline V gives CDR1 SGHTA, CDR2 FQGNSA. The length of the CDR3 is 15 residues. The ends were cut back, 1 base at V and 1 base at J, with 9 bases in the middle.